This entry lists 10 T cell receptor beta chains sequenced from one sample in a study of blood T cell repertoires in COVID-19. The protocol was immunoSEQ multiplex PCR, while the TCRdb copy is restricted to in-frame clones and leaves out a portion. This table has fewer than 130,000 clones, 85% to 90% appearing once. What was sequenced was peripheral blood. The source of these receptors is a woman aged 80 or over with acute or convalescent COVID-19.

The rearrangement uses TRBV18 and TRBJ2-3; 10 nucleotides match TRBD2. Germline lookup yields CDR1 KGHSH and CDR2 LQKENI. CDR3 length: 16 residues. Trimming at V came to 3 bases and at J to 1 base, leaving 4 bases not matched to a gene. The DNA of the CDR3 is TGTGCCAGCTCACCCACGCTAGCGGGGGGCACAGATACGCAGTATTTT. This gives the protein CASSPTLAGGTDTQYF. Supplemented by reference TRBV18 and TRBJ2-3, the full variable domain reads NAGVMQNPRHLVRRRGQEARLRCSPMKGHSHVYWYRQLPEEGLKFMVYLQKENIIDESGMPKERFSAEFPKEGPSILRIQQVVRGDSAAYFCASSPTLAGGTDTQYFGPGTRLTVL.

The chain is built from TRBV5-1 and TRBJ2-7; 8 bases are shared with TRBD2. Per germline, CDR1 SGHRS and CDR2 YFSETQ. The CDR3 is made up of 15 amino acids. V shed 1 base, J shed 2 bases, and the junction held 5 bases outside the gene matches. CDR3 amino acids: CASSLSTSGTYEQYF. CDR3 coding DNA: TGCGCCAGCAGCTTGTCCACTAGCGGTACCTACGAGCAGTACTTC.

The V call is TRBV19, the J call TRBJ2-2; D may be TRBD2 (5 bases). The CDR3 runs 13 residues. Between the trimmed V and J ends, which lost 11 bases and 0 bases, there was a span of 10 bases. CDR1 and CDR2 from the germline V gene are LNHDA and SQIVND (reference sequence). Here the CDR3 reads CASREANTGELFF. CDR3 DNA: TGTGCCTCTCGGGAAGCGAACACCGGGGAGCTGTTTTTT.

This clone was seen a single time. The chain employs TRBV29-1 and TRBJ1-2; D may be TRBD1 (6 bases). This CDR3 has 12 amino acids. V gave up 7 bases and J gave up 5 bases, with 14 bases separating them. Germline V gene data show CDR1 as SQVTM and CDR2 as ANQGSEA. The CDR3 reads CSALDRNYGYTF. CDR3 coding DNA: TGCAGCGCCTTAGACAGGAATTATGGCTACACCTTC. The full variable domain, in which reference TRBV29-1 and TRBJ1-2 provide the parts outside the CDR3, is SAVISQKPSRDICQRGTSLTIQCQVDSQVTMMFWYRQQPGQSLTLIATANQGSEATYESGFVIDKFPISRPNLTFSTLTVSNMSPEDSSIYLCSALDRNYGYTFGSGTRLTVV.

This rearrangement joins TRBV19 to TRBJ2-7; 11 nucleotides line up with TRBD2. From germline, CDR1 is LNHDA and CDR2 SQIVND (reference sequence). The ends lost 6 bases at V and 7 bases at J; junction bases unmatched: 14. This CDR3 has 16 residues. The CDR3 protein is CASSNHLAGGGVEQYF. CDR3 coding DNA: TGTGCCAGTAGCAACCATCTAGCGGGGGGCGGGGTAGAGCAGTACTTC.

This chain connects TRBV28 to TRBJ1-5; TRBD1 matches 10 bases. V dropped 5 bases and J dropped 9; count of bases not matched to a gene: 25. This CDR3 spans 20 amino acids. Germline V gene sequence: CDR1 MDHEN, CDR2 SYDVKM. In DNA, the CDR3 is TGTGCCAGCAGTATCTTTTTGGGGACAGGGGAACTTTCAACCACAAGGCCCCAGCATTTT. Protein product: CASSIFLGTGELSTTRPQHF.

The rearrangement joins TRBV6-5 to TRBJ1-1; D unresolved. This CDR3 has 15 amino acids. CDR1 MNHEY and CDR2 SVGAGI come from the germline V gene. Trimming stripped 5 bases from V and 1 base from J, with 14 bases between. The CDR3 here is CASSHPDRGNTEAFF. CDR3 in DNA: TGTGCCAGCAGTCACCCAGATAGAGGGAACACTGAAGCTTTCTTT.

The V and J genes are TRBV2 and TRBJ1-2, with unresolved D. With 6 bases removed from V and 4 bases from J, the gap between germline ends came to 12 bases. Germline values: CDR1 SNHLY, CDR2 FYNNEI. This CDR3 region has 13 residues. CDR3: CASRADGIYGYTF. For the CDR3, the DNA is TGTGCCAGCAGAGCGGACGGAATCTATGGCTACACCTTC. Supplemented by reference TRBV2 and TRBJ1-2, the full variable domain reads EPEVTQTPSHQVTQMGQEVILRCVPISNHLYFYWYRQILGQKVEFLVSFYNNEISEKSEIFDDQFSVERPDGSNFTLKIRSTKLEDSAMYFCASRADGIYGYTFGSGTRLTVV.

The CDR3 loop is CASQTGVGGYTF. In DNA, the CDR3 is TGTGCCAGCCAAACAGGGGTTGGTGGCTACACCTTC. V and J are TRBV28 and TRBJ1-2; 7 bases fit TRBD1. From germline, CDR1 is MDHEN and CDR2 SYDVKM. The CDR3 covers 12 residues. The junction had 7 bases not matched to a gene; V was cut back by 8 bases and J by 7 bases.

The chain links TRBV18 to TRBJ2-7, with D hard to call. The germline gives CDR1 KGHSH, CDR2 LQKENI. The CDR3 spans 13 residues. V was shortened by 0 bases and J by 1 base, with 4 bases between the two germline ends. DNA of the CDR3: TGTGCCAGCTCACCACCCCTTTCCTACGAGCAGTACTTC. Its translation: CASSPPLSYEQYF.